This TCR beta chain originates from a study of molecular identifiers for immune sequencing clone quantification. Findings and caveats of the study: Clones above 20 RNA copies contained over 99% of effector molecules and under 1% of naive molecules. In a background of about 1 million naive cells, spiked Jurkat TCR RNA from one cell was reportedly detectable.

V lost 2 bases and J 1 base, leaving 11 bases between the germline ends. This CDR3 is 15 amino acids long. From germline, CDR1 is GTSNPN and CDR2 SVGIG (reference sequence). In its sample, this clonotype was seen many times. Its antigen remains unknown. TCRdb reprocessed the PCR reads with MiXCR, giving one entry per CDR3 protein. The table includes about 640,000 distinct CDR3 sequences, 15% to 20% detected once. From roughly 20,000 to 1,000,000 sorted cells, naive CD8 libraries were generated with 10%, 30% or 50% RNA. Sorting was used to obtain naive CD8 T cells (CD8+CD4-CCR7+CD45RA+). This receptor was identified in a human donor in good health. Some libraries in this study had Jurkat cell RNA spiked in. Sample: naive CD8+ T cells from blood, with Jurkat cell RNA spiked in. Regarding subset: FACS-sorted CD8+CD4-CCR7+CD45RA+ naive T cells. V usage is TRBV30 and J usage is TRBJ2-2, with D hard to call. This chain's CDR3 is CAWSLHPGNTGELFF. In nucleotides, the CDR3 is TGTGCCTGGAGTCTCCACCCCGGGAACACCGGGGAGCTGTTTTTT.